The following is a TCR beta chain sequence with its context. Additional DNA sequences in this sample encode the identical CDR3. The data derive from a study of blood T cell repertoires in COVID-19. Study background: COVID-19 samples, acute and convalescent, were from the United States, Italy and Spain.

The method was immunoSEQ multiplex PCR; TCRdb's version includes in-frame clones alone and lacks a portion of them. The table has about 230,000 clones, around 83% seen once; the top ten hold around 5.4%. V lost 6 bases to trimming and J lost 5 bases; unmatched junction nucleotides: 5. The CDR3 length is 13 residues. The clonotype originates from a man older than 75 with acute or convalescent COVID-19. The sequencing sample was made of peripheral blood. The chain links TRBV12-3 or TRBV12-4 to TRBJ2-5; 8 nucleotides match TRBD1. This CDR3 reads CASRSTGGETQYF. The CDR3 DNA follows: TGTGCCAGCAGGAGTACAGGGGGGGAGACCCAGTACTTC.